The 17 T cell receptor beta chains given below trace back to one sample, sequenced in a study of CD8 T cells in ankylosing spondylitis. TCRdb fed the 5' RACE reads into MiXCR, producing one record per CDR3 protein. The sample consists of roughly 160,000 distinct CDR3 sequences, approximately 9% of them appearing once. The sample taken for sequencing was blood, either unsorted or a sorted T cell fraction (not recorded which). The receptor source for this set is a female donor with ankylosing spondylitis or in good health (not recorded which).

This clonotype has only a few counts. This sequence joins TRBV20-1 and TRBJ2-1; D is possibly TRBD1 (6 bases). Between the trimmed V and J ends, which lost 4 bases and 5 bases, there was a span of 18 bases. This CDR3 has 15 residues. Germline CDR1 reads DFQATT; CDR2 reads SNEGSKA (reference sequence). The CDR3 here is CSATGAAGDNNEQFF. DNA of the CDR3: TGCAGTGCTACCGGCGCTGCAGGGGATAACAATGAGCAGTTCTTC.

This clonotype was recorded at least ten times. The CDR3 DNA sequence: TGCAGCCTTAACTTACTAGCGGGAGTCCCTGAGCAGTTCTTC. The encoded protein is CSLNLLAGVPEQFF. The chain links TRBV29-1 to TRBJ2-1, with TRBD2 identical over 11 bases. Germline V gene data show CDR1 as SQVTM and CDR2 as ANQGSEA. With 8 bases clipped from V and 9 bases from J, the junction kept 12 bases outside the gene matches. The CDR3 has 14 residues.

This clonotype appeared many times. V and J are TRBV4-3 and TRBJ2-5, with TRBD1 matching over 9 bases. The germline gives CDR1 LGHNA, CDR2 YSLEER. The V segment lost 0 bases and the J segment 5 bases; nucleotides outside the gene matches: 4. The CDR3 extends over 15 amino acids. The CDR3 DNA reads as TGCGCCAGCAGCCAAGAGACAGGGGGGGGGGAGACCCAGTACTTC. It is translated as CASSQETGGGETQYF.

This clonotype was seen a few times. The V call is TRBV7-7, the J call TRBJ2-7; D possibly corresponds to TRBD2 (6 bases). The CDR3 is made up of 14 amino acids. From germline, CDR1 is SSHAT and CDR2 FNYEAQ (reference sequence). The germline V and J ends were trimmed by 1 base and 3 bases, with 10 bases remaining between them. CDR3 in DNA: TGTGCCAGCAGCTTAGGGGTGGAGGGCTACGAGCAGTACTTC. It yields the protein CASSLGVEGYEQYF.

This clonotype was counted many times. V and J are TRBV20-1 and TRBJ1-1, with a possible D match to TRBD1 (6 bases). The CDR3 is 15 amino acids. Trimming pared 5 bases from V and 5 bases from J, leaving 21 bases between. The germline gives CDR1 DFQATT, CDR2 SNEGSKA (reference sequence). The CDR3 region is CSAPGITEQGTEAFF. In nucleotides, the CDR3 is TGCAGTGCTCCCGGGATCACCGAACAGGGAACTGAAGCTTTCTTT.

This clonotype turned up a few times. The chain uses TRBV7-9 and TRBJ2-4; perhaps TRBD1 as D (6 bases). The CDR3 is 15 amino acids. From germline, CDR1 is SEHNR and CDR2 FQNEAQ (reference sequence). V shed 1 base and J shed 8 bases, with 15 bases lying between them. CDR3 amino acids: CASSLVGQGPDIQYF. Written as DNA, the CDR3 is TGTGCCAGCAGCTTAGTAGGTCAGGGGCCGGACATTCAGTACTTC.

The chain uses TRBV5-6 and TRBJ1-1; tentatively, D is TRBD1 (5 bases). CDR1 and CDR2 (germline): SGHDT, YYEEEE. V lost 6 bases to trimming and J lost 3 bases, with 15 bases between them. There are 14 residues in the CDR3. For the CDR3, the DNA is TGTGCCAGCACCACTGGGGCGATGCACACTGAAGCTTTCTTT. This codes for CASTTGAMHTEAFF.

The rearrangement joins TRBV6-1 to TRBJ1-5; D gene ambiguous. Trimming removed 2 bases from V and 5 bases from J, with 16 bases in between. The germline CDR1 and CDR2 sequences are MNHNS and SASEGT. The CDR3 spans 16 residues. CDR3 nucleotide sequence: TGTGCCAGCAGTGAAATGTTCACACGAAAGGATCAGCCCCAGCATTTT. The encoded protein is CASSEMFTRKDQPQHF.

This clonotype was detected ten times or more. The chain is built from TRBV7-2 and TRBJ2-1; unclear D gene. The CDR3 extends over 12 amino acids. In germline, CDR1 is SGHTA, CDR2 FQGNSA. V lost 4 bases to trimming and J lost 6 bases, with 7 bases between them. The CDR3 is CASSWTLNEQFF. The CDR3 DNA is TGTGCCAGCAGCTGGACCCTCAATGAGCAGTTCTTC.

A few counts support this clonotype. Relative to the germline gene, one junction end is altered; a read error may explain this. The chain uses TRBV7-8 and TRBJ2-2; 11 bases are a match to TRBD2. This CDR3 has 18 residues. Germline values: CDR1 SGHVS, CDR2 FQNEAQ. DNA for the CDR3: TGTGCCAGCAGCGCCCAGGGACTAGCGGATTCCGATGGCGGGGAGCTGTCTTTT. Translation: CASSAQGLADSDGGELSF.

The J gene is TRBJ1-2, the V gene TRBV6-1; D is uncertain. CDR3 size: 15 residues. Germline CDR1 reads MNHNS; CDR2 reads SASEGT. Between the trimmed V and J ends, which lost 0 bases and 0 bases, there was a span of 8 bases. This chain's CDR3 is CASSEATVPNYGYTF. CDR3 nucleotides: TGTGCCAGCAGTGAAGCCACAGTGCCTAACTATGGCTACACCTTC.

In this sample, this clonotype turned up a few times. The chain recombines TRBV11-2 with TRBJ2-1, with D hard to call. V dropped 2 bases and J dropped 4 bases, with 6 bases sitting between them. Germline CDR1 and CDR2: SGHAT and FQNNGV. The CDR3 runs to 13 residues. Here the CDR3 DNA reads TGTGCCAGCAGCTTATACGGTTACAATGAGCAGTTCTTC. As protein: CASSLYGYNEQFF.

This clonotype was picked up many times. The rearrangement uses TRBV2 and TRBJ2-4; 8 bases align to TRBD1. Germline CDR1 and CDR2: SNHLY and FYNNEI. The CDR3 extends over 17 amino acids. The junction had 8 bases not matched to a gene; V was cut back by 0 bases and J by 4 bases. The CDR3 DNA reads TGTGCCAGCAGTGAAGCTTCTGGGACAGGAAAAAAAAACATTCAGTACTTC. Amino acid sequence: CASSEASGTGKKNIQYF.

The chain links TRBV7-9 to TRBJ2-5, with 9 bases that match TRBD2. Germline CDR1 and CDR2: SEHNR and FQNEAQ (reference sequence). V trimming: 8 bases; J trimming: 5 bases; junction bases outside the gene matches: 3. The CDR3 length is 12 residues. The CDR3 is CASDGTSETQYF. CDR3 bases: TGTGCCAGCGATGGGACTAGCGAGACCCAGTACTTC.

The genes are TRBV24-1 and TRBJ2-1; 8 bases line up with TRBD1. This CDR3 is built from 13 residues. V lost 9 bases and J lost 4; bases outside the gene matches: 4. From germline, CDR1 is KGHDR and CDR2 SFDVKD. The CDR3 is CATCRDRYNEQFF. The CDR3 coding sequence is TGTGCCACCTGCCGGGACAGGTACAATGAGCAGTTCTTC.

This clonotype occurred many times. The chain links TRBV7-2 to TRBJ1-6; D uncertain. The germline gives CDR1 SGHTA, CDR2 FQGNSA. This CDR3 contains 12 residues. V was cut by 5 bases and J by 12 bases, with 11 bases left in between. In DNA, the CDR3 is TGTGCCAGCAGCAAAGGCGCTGGACCCCTCCACTTT. Its protein is CASSKGAGPLHF.

This chain joins TRBV21-1 and TRBJ2-5; the table gives TRBD1 as D, unverified against the DNA. TRBV21-1 is a pseudogene segment. The CDR3 extends over 16 amino acids. This chain's CDR3 is CASSPWGRGFQETQYF. The DNA of the CDR3 is TGTGCCAGCAGCCCCTGGGGTAGGGGTTTTCAAGAGACCCAGTACTTC.